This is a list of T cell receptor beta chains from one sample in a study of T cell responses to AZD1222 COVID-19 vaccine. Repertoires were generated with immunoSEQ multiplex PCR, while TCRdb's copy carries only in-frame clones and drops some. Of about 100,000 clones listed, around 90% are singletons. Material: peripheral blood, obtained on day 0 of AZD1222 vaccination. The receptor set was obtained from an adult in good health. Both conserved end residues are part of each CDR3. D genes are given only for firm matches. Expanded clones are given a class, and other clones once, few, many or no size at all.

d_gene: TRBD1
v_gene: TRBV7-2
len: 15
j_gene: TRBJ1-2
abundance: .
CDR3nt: TGTGCCAGCAGCCCCCCCGCGACAGGGGTAAATGGCTACACCTTC
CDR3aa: CASSPPATGVNGYTF

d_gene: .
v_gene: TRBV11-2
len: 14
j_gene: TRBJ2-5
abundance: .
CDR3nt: TGTGCCAGCAGCCCCCTCGGGGGCAGAGAGACCCAGTACTTC
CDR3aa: CASSPLGGRETQYF

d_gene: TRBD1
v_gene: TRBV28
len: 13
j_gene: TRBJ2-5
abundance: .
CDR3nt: TGTGCCAGCAGTTTGGACAGGCAAGAGACCCAGTACTTC
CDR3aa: CASSLDRQETQYF

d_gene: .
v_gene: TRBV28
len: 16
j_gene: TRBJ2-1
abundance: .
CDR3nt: TGTGCCAGCAGTGAGGGGGTGCTAGCGGTTCAAAATGAGCAGTTCTTC
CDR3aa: CASSEGVLAVQNEQFF

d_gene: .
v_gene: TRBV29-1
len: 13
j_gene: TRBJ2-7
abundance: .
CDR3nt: TGCAGCGTTTCTCAACAGGATACCTACGAGCAGTACTTC
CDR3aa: CSVSQQDTYEQYF

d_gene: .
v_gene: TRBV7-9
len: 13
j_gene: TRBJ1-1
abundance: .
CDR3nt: TGTGCCAGCGGAAGAGGGCAGGACACTGAAGCTTTCTTT
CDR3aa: CASGRGQDTEAFF

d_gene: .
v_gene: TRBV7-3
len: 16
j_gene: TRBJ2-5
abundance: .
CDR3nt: TGTGCCAGCAGCTTAAGGGGCAGGGCAGGGGCAGAGACCCAGTACTTC
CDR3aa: CASSLRGRAGAETQYF

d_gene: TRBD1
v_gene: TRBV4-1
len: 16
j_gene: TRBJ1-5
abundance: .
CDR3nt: TGCGCCAGCAGCGAAACAGGGGGGGGAGGCAATCAGCCCCAGCATTTT
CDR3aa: CASSETGGGGNQPQHF

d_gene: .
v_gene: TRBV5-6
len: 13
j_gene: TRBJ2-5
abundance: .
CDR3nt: TGTGCCAGCCTCTCGAGAGGGCAAGAGACCCAGTACTTC
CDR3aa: CASLSRGQETQYF

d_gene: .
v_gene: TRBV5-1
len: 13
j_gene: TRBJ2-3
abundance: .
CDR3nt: TGCGCCAGCAGCTTGGATCCCGCGGGTACGCAGTATTTT
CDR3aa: CASSLDPAGTQYF

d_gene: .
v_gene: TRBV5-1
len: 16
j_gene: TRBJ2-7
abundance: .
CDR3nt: TGCGCCAGCAGCTTGGGGACCCGGGACTCCTTCTACGAGCAGTACTTC
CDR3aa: CASSLGTRDSFYEQYF

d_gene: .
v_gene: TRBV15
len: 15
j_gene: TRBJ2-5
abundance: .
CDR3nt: TGTGCCACCAGCAGAAATAGGGACACCCAAGAGACCCAGTACTTC
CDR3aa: CATSRNRDTQETQYF

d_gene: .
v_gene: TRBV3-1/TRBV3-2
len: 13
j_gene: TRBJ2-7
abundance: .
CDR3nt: TGTGCCAGCAGCCAACCGGGTTCCTACGAGCAGTACTTC
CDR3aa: CASSQPGSYEQYF

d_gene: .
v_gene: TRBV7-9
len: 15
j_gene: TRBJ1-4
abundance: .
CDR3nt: TGTGCCAGCAGCTTCCCGGGCCTCACTAATGAAAAACTGTTTTTT
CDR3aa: CASSFPGLTNEKLFF

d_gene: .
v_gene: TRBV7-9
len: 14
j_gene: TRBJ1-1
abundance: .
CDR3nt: TGTGCCAGCAGCTTACAGGGACCGAACACTGAAGCTTTCTTT
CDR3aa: CASSLQGPNTEAFF

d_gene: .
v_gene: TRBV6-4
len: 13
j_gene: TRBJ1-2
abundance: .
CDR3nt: TGTGCCAGCAGTGAGGGACGGAACTATGGCTACACCTTC
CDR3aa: CASSEGRNYGYTF

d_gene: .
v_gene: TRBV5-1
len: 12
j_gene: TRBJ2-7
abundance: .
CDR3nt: TGCGCCAGCAGTGGGCAATTTGGCGAGCAGTACTTC
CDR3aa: CASSGQFGEQYF

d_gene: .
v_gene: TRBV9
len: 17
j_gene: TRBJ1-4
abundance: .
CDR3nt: TGTGCCAGCAGCGGAGCCCAAGGGAGTACAACTAATGAAAAACTGTTTTTT
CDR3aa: CASSGAQGSTTNEKLFF

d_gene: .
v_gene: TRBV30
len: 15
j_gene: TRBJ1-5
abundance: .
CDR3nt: TGTGCCTGGAGTCCCGCCGGGAGCAGCAATCAGCCCCAGCATTTT
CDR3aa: CAWSPAGSSNQPQHF

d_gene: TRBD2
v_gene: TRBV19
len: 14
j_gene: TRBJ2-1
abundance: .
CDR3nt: TGTGCCAGCGGGGGACTAGCGGCCTACAATGAGCAGTTCTTC
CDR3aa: CASGGLAAYNEQFF

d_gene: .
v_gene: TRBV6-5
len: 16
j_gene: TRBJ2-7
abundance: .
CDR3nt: TGTGCCAGCAGTTACTCGACGGGCCAGATTTTCTACGAGCAGTACTTC
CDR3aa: CASSYSTGQIFYEQYF

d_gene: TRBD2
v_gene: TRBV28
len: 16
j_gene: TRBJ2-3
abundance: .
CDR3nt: TGTGCCAGCAGTTTAATAGCGGGAGAACACACAGATACGCAGTATTTT
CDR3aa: CASSLIAGEHTDTQYF

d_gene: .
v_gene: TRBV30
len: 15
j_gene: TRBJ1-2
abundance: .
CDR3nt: TGTGCCTGGAATCTTATGGAGGGATCCAACTATGGCTACACCTTC
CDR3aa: CAWNLMEGSNYGYTF

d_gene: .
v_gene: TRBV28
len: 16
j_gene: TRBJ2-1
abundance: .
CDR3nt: TGTGCCAGCAGCCCGTTGGGGGGGCGCATCTACAATGAGCAGTTCTTC
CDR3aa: CASSPLGGRIYNEQFF

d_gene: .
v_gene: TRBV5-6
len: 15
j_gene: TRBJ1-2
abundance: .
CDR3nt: TGTGCCAGCAGCTCCGCATGGCGAAGCGGCTATGGCTACACCTTC
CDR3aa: CASSSAWRSGYGYTF

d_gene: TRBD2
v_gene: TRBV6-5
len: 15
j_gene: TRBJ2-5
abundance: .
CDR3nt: TGTGCCAGCAGCCGCCCTGGGGGGGGTCAAGAGACCCAGTACTTC
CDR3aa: CASSRPGGGQETQYF

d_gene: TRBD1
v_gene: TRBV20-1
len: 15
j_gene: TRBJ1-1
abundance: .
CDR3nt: TGCAGTGCTAGTGGACAGGGGGCGATGAACACTGAAGCTTTCTTT
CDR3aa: CSASGQGAMNTEAFF

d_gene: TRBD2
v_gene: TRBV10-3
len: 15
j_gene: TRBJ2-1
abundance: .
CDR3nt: TGTGCCGTCCTAGCGGGAGACCACGGGGGCAATGAGCAGTTCTTC
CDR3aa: CAVLAGDHGGNEQFF

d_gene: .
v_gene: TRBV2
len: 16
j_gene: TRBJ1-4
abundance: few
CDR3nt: TGTGCCAGCAGTGAGCCGGTGGAGGCAACTAATGAAAAACTGTTTTTT
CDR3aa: CASSEPVEATNEKLFF

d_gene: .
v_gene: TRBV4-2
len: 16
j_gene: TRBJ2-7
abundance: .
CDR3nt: TGTGCCAGCAGCCAAGAAGCAGCGACGAACTTCTACGAGCAGTACTTC
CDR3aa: CASSQEAATNFYEQYF

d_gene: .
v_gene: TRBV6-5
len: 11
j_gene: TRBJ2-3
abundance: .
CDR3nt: TGTGCCAGCAGTTACTCAGATACGCAGTATTTT
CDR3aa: CASSYSDTQYF

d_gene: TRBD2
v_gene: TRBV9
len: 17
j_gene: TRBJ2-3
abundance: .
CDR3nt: TGTGCCAGCAGCGTAGCTACACGGCGGGAGCGGGTAGATACGCAGTATTTT
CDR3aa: CASSVATRRERVDTQYF

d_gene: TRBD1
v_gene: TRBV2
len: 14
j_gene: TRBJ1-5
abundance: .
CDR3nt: TGTGCCAGCAGTGGGGGACAGGGGGATCAGCCCCAGCATTTT
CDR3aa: CASSGGQGDQPQHF

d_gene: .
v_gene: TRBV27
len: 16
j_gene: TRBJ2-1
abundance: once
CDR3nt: TGTGCCAGCAGTCTCCAGCGGCAGGGTTCCTACAATGAGCAGTTCTTC
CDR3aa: CASSLQRQGSYNEQFF

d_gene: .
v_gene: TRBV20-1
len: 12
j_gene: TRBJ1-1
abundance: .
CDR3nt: TGCAGTGCTAGTCCGGTGAACACTGAAGCTTTCTTT
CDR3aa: CSASPVNTEAFF

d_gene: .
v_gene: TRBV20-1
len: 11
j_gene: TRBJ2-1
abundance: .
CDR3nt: TGCAGCTATTTAAGCTACAATGAGCAGTTCTTC
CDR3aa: CSYLSYNEQFF

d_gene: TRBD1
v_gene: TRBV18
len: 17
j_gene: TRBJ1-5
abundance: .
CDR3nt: TGTGCCAGCTCACCATCGGGGGACAGGGGATTAGGTCAGCCCCAGCATTTT
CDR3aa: CASSPSGDRGLGQPQHF

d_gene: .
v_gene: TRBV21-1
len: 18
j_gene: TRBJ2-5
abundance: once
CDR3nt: TGTGCCAGCAGCAAAGGCCCTCGATGGCCCGGTGTGGAAGAGACCCAGTACTTC
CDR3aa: CASSKGPRWPGVEETQYF

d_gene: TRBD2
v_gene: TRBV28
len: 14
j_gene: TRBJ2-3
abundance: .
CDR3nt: TGTGCCAGCGCGGCGGGAGGCCCCACAGATACGCAGTATTTT
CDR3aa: CASAAGGPTDTQYF

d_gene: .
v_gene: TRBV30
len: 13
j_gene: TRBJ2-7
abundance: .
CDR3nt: TGTGCCTGGAGTAAAGGCGGGGACCACGAGCAGTACTTC
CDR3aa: CAWSKGGDHEQYF

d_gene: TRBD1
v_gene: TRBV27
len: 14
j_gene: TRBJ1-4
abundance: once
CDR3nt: TGTGCCAGCTCATCAGTGGGACAGATTGAAAAACTGTTTTTT
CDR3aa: CASSSVGQIEKLFF

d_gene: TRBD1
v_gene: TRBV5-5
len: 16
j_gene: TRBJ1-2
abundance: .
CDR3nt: TGTGCCAGCAGTTATACTACAGGGGGAAATAACTATGGCTACACCTTC
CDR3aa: CASSYTTGGNNYGYTF

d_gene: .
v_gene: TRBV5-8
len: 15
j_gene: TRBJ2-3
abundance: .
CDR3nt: TGTGCCAGCAGCTTGACTAGCTCGCTTTCAGATACGCAGTATTTT
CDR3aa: CASSLTSSLSDTQYF

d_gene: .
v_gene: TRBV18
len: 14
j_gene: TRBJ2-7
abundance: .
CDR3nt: TGTGCCAGCTCACCAGAGGACATCGTCTACGAGCAGTACTTC
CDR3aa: CASSPEDIVYEQYF

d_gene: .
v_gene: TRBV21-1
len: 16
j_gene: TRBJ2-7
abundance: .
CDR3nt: TGTGCCAGCAGTCAAGGAGGGGGGACAGGGTGGCCGGAGCAGTACTTC
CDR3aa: CASSQGGGTGWPEQYF

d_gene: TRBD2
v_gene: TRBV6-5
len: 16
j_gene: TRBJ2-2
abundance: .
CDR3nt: TGTGCCAGCAGTTATGAAGGGACTAGGCGCACCGGGGAGCTGTTTTTT
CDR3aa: CASSYEGTRRTGELFF

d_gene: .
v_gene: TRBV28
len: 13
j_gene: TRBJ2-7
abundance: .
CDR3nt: TGTGCCAGCAGTTCATCAGGGGAGGACGAGCAGTACTTC
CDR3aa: CASSSSGEDEQYF

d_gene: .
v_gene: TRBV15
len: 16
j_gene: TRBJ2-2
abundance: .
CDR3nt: TGTGCCACCAGTCATTCGACGGACCCGAACACCGGGGAGCTGTTTTTT
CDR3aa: CATSHSTDPNTGELFF

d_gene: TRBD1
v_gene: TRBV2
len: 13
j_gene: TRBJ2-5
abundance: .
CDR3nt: TGTGCCAGCAGGATGGACAGGGTAGAGACCCAGTACTTC
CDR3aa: CASRMDRVETQYF

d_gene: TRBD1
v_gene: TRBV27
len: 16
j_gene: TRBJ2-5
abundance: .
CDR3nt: TGTGCCAGCAGTTTACGCCCGACAGGGGCCCAAGAGACCCAGTACTTC
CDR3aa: CASSLRPTGAQETQYF

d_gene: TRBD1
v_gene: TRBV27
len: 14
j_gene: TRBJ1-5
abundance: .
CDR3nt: TGTGCCAGCAGTTCCTACAGGGGAGGTCAGCCCCAGCATTTT
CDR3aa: CASSSYRGGQPQHF

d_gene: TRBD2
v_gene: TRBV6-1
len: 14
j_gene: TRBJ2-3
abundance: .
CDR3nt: TGTGCCAGCAGTGAGACTAGCGCGGCAGATACGCAGTATTTT
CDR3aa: CASSETSAADTQYF

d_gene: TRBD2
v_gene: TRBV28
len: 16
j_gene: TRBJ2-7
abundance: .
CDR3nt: TGTGCCAGCAGTCCAGCGAGGCTAGCGGACTCCTACGAGCAGTACTTC
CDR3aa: CASSPARLADSYEQYF

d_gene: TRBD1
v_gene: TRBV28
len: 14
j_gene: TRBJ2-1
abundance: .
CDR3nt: TGTGCCACAACCCCCGGGACAGGGAGAAATGAGCAGTTCTTC
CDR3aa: CATTPGTGRNEQFF

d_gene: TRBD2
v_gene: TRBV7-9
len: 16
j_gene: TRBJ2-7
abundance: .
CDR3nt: TGTGCCAGCAGCTTAGCTCTGGCTAGCGGGAGCTACGAGCAGTACTTC
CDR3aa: CASSLALASGSYEQYF